The sequence of this TCR beta chain was determined in a study of cytomegalovirus exposure and HLA in healthy donors. Study-level information: The 120 or so validation repertoires used a platform that matched the one used for the approximately 670 first-cohort repertoires, as a later analysis reported. Study conclusions and caveats: A few of the chains that were CMV-associated were confirmed in vitro to be specific for CMV antigens.

About this clone itself: Its antigen is unknown.

The method was immunoSEQ multiplex PCR; TCRdb's version includes in-frame clones alone and lacks a portion of them. The sample carries around 150,000 clones, 95% to 96% recorded once. The germline gives CDR1 MNHEY, CDR2 SVGAGI. The CDR3 totals 15 residues. The V end was cut by 6 bases, the J end by 0 bases, with 14 bases between. The sample comprised PBMCs. The receptor was isolated from a young woman in good health and CMV-seronegative. The chain carries TRBV6-5 and TRBJ1-2; a possible D gene is TRBD1 (6 bases). The CDR3 sequence is CASSRGERSNYGYTF. The CDR3 nucleotides are TGTGCCAGCAGCAGGGGTGAAAGATCTAACTATGGCTACACCTTC.